This is a list of T cell receptor beta chains from one sample in a study of T-cell reconstitution after alpha-beta-depleted transplantation in children. TCRdb called the PCR reads again in MiXCR, with one record for every CDR3 protein. The profile shows about 590,000 distinct CDR3 sequences, 10% to 15% of them singletons. The input for sequencing was PBMCs, mostly from graft donor cells, taken 360 days after TCRalphabeta/CD19-depleted stem cell transplant. These receptors were obtained from a male patient between 5 and 17 years old who had a stem cell transplant for acute myeloid leukemia, so the T cells may come from the graft donor. Both conserved end residues are part of each CDR3. The D gene is left open where the match is weak. Part of the rows lack a size; the others show once, few, many or a class for expanded clones.

clone_size d_call j_call v_call cdr3_nt cdr3_aa
. . TRBJ2-7 TRBV15 TGTGCCACCAGCAGGAGGCGGTTCCAAGGCGTGCAGGGGGGATACGAGCAGTACTTC CATSRRRFQGVQGGYEQYF
. TRBD1 TRBJ2-4 TRBV2 TGTGCCAGCAGTGAAGCGCCGGGACAGGGGGCGATCCCCAAAAACATTCAGTACTTC CASSEAPGQGAIPKNIQYF
. . TRBJ2-1 TRBV2 TGTGCCAGCAGCGGCGGGTGGCTAGCGAATAATTACAATGAGCAGTTCTTC CASSGGWLANNYNEQFF
many . TRBJ2-3 TRBV20-1 TGCAGTGCCGTTTTGCGGGAAGGGACAGATACGCAGTATTTT CSAVLREGTDTQYF
many TRBD2 TRBJ2-2 TRBV5-6 TGTGCCAGCAGCTTGGCTGGCGCTAGCGGTCCCCCCGGGGAGCTGTTTTTT CASSLAGASGPPGELFF
few . TRBJ1-1 TRBV20-1 TGCAGGGGGGAGGGGCAGGGGAACACTGAAGCTTTCTTT CRGEGQGNTEAFF
few . TRBJ2-3 TRBV12-3/TRBV12-4 TGTGCCAGCTCCCTCACCAGAGCGGGCAGCACAGATACGCAGTATTTT CASSLTRAGSTDTQYF
few . TRBJ2-5 TRBV20-1 TGCAGTGCTAGAGTTTGGCAACAAGAGACCCAGTACTTC CSARVWQQETQYF
few . TRBJ2-2 TRBV19 TGTGCCAGTAGTATAGCGGTGGCAGGGTCGAACACCGGGGAGCTGTTTTTT CASSIAVAGSNTGELFF
few TRBD1 TRBJ2-7 TRBV28 TGTGCCAGCAGTCTACGACAGGGGAGGCCCTGGGACGAGCAGTACTTC CASSLRQGRPWDEQYF
few . TRBJ2-3 TRBV18 TGTGCCAGCTCACCATTGGAGGGAGCAGATACGCAGTATTTT CASSPLEGADTQYF
. . TRBJ1-2 TRBV20-1 TGCAGTGCTCCTCCCCCGGCTAACTATGGCTACACCTTC CSAPPPANYGYTF
few TRBD2 TRBJ2-2 TRBV28 TGTGCCAGCAGTTTTGGACTAGCGGTCGGGGAGCTGTTTTTT CASSFGLAVGELFF
few TRBD2 TRBJ2-1 TRBV20-1 TGCAGTGCTAGGCCAGGCGGGGGGAGAGCGGACAATGAGCAGTTCTTC CSARPGGGRADNEQFF
. . TRBJ2-1 TRBV23-1 TGCGCCAGCAGCCGGACTAATCACAATGAGCAGTTCTTC CASSRTNHNEQFF
. TRBD1 TRBJ2-1 TRBV18 TGTGCCAGCTCACGAGTTCTCCGGGACAGGGCTAACAATGAGCAGTTCTTC CASSRVLRDRANNEQFF
. . TRBJ2-1 TRBV28 TGTGCCAGCAGTTTTCTAAGTGGCGCCGGCTCCTACAATGAGCAGTTCTTC CASSFLSGAGSYNEQFF
many TRBD1 TRBJ2-1 TRBV20-1 TGCAGTGCTAGAGGCGTCGACAGGGAGCTCTACAATGAGCAGTTCTTC CSARGVDRELYNEQFF
many TRBD1 TRBJ2-5 TRBV7-9 TGTGCCAGCAGCTTACCCGGACAGGGTGGAGAGACCCAGTACTTC CASSLPGQGGETQYF
. . TRBJ2-1 TRBV20-1 TGCAGTGCTAGAGGGGCAAACGGGACGGGATACAATGAGCAGTTCTTC CSARGANGTGYNEQFF
few TRBD2 TRBJ2-2 TRBV20-1 TGCAGTGCTGCCCGTCTAGCGGGAGGCACCGGGGAGCTGTTTTTT CSAARLAGGTGELFF
few TRBD2 TRBJ2-7 TRBV6-5 TGTGCCAGCAGTTGGCAGCGGGAGGGCCCTCTGAGAGAGCAGTACTTC CASSWQREGPLREQYF